This TCR beta chain was captured in a study of T cells after yellow fever vaccination. Study-wide background: Low-cell-number fractions underwent preparation using SMART-Seq v4 Ultra Low Input. Findings and limits, study-wide: The booster saw the reappearance of most primary-vaccination clones (more than 95% CD4, roughly 87% CD8).

Of note for this clonotype: Its antigen remains unknown.

The CDR3 spans 15 residues. CDR1 and CDR2 (germline): SGHRS, YFSETQ. V was cut by 0 bases and J by 11 bases, with 19 bases left in between. A 5'RACE template-switching step, the method used to make TCR cDNA, added a universal primer site and UMIs. MiXCR, applied by TCRdb to the 5' RACE reads, yields one record per CDR3 protein. The sample has more than 300,000 distinct CDR3 sequences; around a tenth are singletons. The chain is built from TRBV5-1 and TRBJ2-3; D is unresolved. The source of this sequence is a man aged 18 to 29 who received the YFV17D yellow fever vaccine. Sequences were derived from CD4+ T cells sorted from PBMCs, sampled 45 days after the yellow fever booster vaccination. CDR3: CASSLASDTQIGQYF. CDR3 in DNA: TGCGCCAGCAGCTTGGCGTCGGATACACAGATAGGGCAGTATTTT.